This entry lists 16 T cell receptor beta chains sequenced from one sample in a study of long-term antiretroviral therapy in people with HIV. Running of the v3.0 immunoSEQ assay took place at survey level. Produced via immunoSEQ multiplex PCR; TCRdb's table is partial and in-frame only. Of about 17,000 clones listed, about 81% are singletons. Source: unsorted PBMCs, taken 0.3 years before starting antiretroviral therapy. These receptors all come from a man aged 50 to 60 with HIV.

CDR3 coding DNA: TGTGCCAGCAGCGCTAGGGGCGGAGACTATGGCTACACCTTC. It specifies CASSARGGDYGYTF. This chain uses TRBV9 with TRBJ1-2; tentatively, D is TRBD1 (5 bases). Germline V gives CDR1 SGDLS, CDR2 YYNGEE. V was trimmed by 3 bases and J by 3 bases, leaving 12 bases between them. The CDR3 has 14 amino acids.

As DNA, the CDR3 is TGTGCCAGCAGTGATCGAGCGGGGGGCCTAGCTGAGCAGTTCTTC. Translating it yields CASSDRAGGLAEQFF. The V call is TRBV6-4, the J call TRBJ2-1, with TRBD2 identical over 9 bases. Looked up from germline, CDR1 is MRHNA and CDR2 is SNTAGT. Germline trimming cut 3 bases from V and 9 bases from J; bases unmatched to any gene: 9. The CDR3 covers 15 residues.

The rearrangement joins TRBV7-2 to TRBJ2-1; the D is unclear. Germline CDR1 and CDR2: SGHTA and FQGNSA. This CDR3 comprises 14 residues. Trimming stripped 2 bases from V and 0 bases from J, with 5 bases between. In DNA form, the CDR3 reads TGTGCCAGCAGCTTACCTAGCTCCTACAATGAGCAGTTCTTC. Translated: CASSLPSSYNEQFF.

By frequency in the sample, this clone is medium-sized. The rearrangement joins TRBV5-6 to TRBJ2-1; 12 nucleotides align to TRBD2. The germline gives CDR1 SGHDT, CDR2 YYEEEE. This CDR3 contains 15 residues. The V segment lost 3 bases and the J segment 7 bases; nucleotides outside the gene matches: 5. The CDR3 loop is CASSSLAGGENEQFF. The DNA for the CDR3 is TGTGCCAGCAGCTCTCTAGCGGGGGGGGAGAATGAGCAGTTCTTC.

The chain employs TRBV30 and TRBJ2-3, with D perhaps given as TRBD1 or TRBD2 (5 bases each). The CDR3 is 15 residues long. Germline CDR1 reads GTSNPN; CDR2 reads SVGIG (reference sequence). Trimming took 4 bases from V and 5 from J, leaving 19 bases between them. CDR3 DNA sequence: TGTGCCTGGACCCTTGGGACGGGGAGAGGAGATACGCAGTATTTT. Protein sequence: CAWTLGTGRGDTQYF.

The V call is TRBV10-3, the J call TRBJ1-2; no reliable D call. The CDR3 is 15 residues long. Germline assignment: CDR1 ENHRY and CDR2 SYGVKD. Deletions cut 0 bases from V and 3 bases from J, with 11 bases between. Here the CDR3 DNA reads TGTGCCATCAGTGAGTCGGCCAGTTTTGACTATGGCTACACCTTC. Amino acids: CAISESASFDYGYTF.

The V gene is TRBV5-5, the J gene TRBJ1-3; D might be TRBD1 (5 bases). The CDR3 runs to 15 residues. CDR1 and CDR2 from the germline V gene are SGHKS and YYEKEE (reference sequence). The V and J ends lost 3 bases and 0 bases respectively, with 10 bases between them. DNA for the CDR3: TGTGCCAGCAGCTGGGGCGTATTCTCTGGAAACACCATATATTTT. It specifies CASSWGVFSGNTIYF.

The gene calls are TRBV10-3 and TRBJ2-7, with D hard to call. The CDR3 extends over 16 amino acids. V lost 0 bases and J 5 bases, leaving 17 bases between the germline ends. Per germline, CDR1 ENHRY and CDR2 SYGVKD. CDR3 in DNA: TGTGCCATCAGTGAGTCTAGCAATCCCCCCATCGACGAGCAGTACTTC. This sequence encodes CAISESSNPPIDEQYF.

The V and J genes are TRBV7-9 and TRBJ2-7; D remains unclear. This CDR3 has 12 residues. Trimming removed 5 bases at V and 0 bases at J, with 5 bases between. Germline V CDR1 and CDR2: SEHNR, FQNEAQ (reference sequence). The DNA for the CDR3 is TGTGCCAGCAGCCCTCCCTCCTACGAGCAGTACTTC. As protein: CASSPPSYEQYF.

This chain uses TRBV6-5 with TRBJ1-2, with unresolved D. The CDR3 runs to 15 residues. Germline CDR1 and CDR2: MNHEY and SVGAGI. V dropped 0 bases and J dropped 1 base, with 9 bases sitting between them. CDR3 sequence: CASSYSSAVNYGYTF. The CDR3 coding sequence is TGTGCCAGCAGTTACTCCTCGGCGGTTAACTATGGCTACACCTTC.

This clone came up a few times. The chain joins TRBV15 to TRBJ1-5; 7 bases are a match to TRBD1. Trimming removed 1 base from V and 2 bases from J; junction bases left unmatched: 2. The CDR3 totals 15 residues. CDR1 is LNHNV, CDR2 YYDKDF, per germline (reference sequence). Here the CDR3 DNA reads TGTGCCACCAGCAGAGTCGGACAGGGCAATCAGCCCCAGCATTTT. It is translated as CATSRVGQGNQPQHF. The variable domain in full, completed from reference TRBV15 and TRBJ1-5, reads DAMVIQNPRYQVTQFGKPVTLSCSQTLNHNVMYWYQQKSSQAPKLLFHYYDKDFNNEADTPDNFQSRRPNTSFCFLDIRSPGLGDTAMYLCATSRVGQGNQPQHFGDGTRLSIL.

V is TRBV4-1 and J is TRBJ2-7; 16 nucleotides align to TRBD2. This CDR3 has 17 residues. Trimming removed 4 bases from V and 9 bases from J; junction bases left unmatched: 12. Per germline, CDR1 MGHRA and CDR2 YSYEKL. In nucleotides, the CDR3 is TGCGCCAGCAGCCGAAACCCGGGACTAGCGGGGGGGGGACGGCAGTACTTC. Encoded protein: CASSRNPGLAGGGRQYF.

The table lists this clone with a count of one. V and J are TRBV28 and TRBJ2-2; D call uncertain. Trimming cost V 4 bases and J 5 bases, with 17 bases left between them. CDR1 is MDHEN and CDR2 is SYDVKM in the germline V gene. This CDR3 contains 16 residues. This CDR3 reads CASSSLPADKTGELFF. The DNA of the CDR3 is TGTGCCAGCAGTTCCCTACCCGCTGATAAAACCGGGGAGCTGTTTTTT. Combining the CDR3 with reference TRBV28 and TRBJ2-2 gives the whole variable domain DVKVTQSSRYLVKRTGEKVFLECVQDMDHENMFWYRQDPGLGLRLIYFSYDVKMKEKGDIPEGYSVSREKKERFSLILESASTNQTSMYLCASSSLPADKTGELFFGEGSRLTVL.

This clone appeared once. The chain links TRBV4-1 to TRBJ2-1; weak D call: TRBD2 (5 bases). V was cut by 0 bases and J by 7 bases, with 16 bases left in between. CDR3 length equals 16 residues. Germline V gene data show CDR1 as MGHRA and CDR2 as YSYEKL. The CDR3, as DNA: TGCGCCAGCAGCCAAGATCGTAGCGCCCGTCGGAATGAGCAGTTCTTC. This gives the protein CASSQDRSARRNEQFF.

The chain employs TRBV19 and TRBJ2-2; TRBD1 matches at 7 bases. Germline loops: CDR1 LNHDA, CDR2 SQIVND (reference sequence). The CDR3 is 15 residues long. With 6 bases clipped from V and 5 bases from J, the junction kept 9 bases outside the gene matches. CDR3 sequence: CASRKDRDLTGELFF. The CDR3 DNA reads TGTGCCAGTAGGAAAGACAGGGATTTAACCGGGGAGCTGTTTTTT.

This clone was observed a handful of times. This chain connects TRBV5-4 to TRBJ1-1; TRBD1 agrees at 9 bases. The CDR3 loop spans 15 amino acids. Germline V gives CDR1 SGHNT, CDR2 YYREEE (reference sequence). The V and J ends lost 3 bases and 0 bases, in that order; junction bases with no gene match: 3. The DNA for the CDR3 is TGTGCCAGCAGCTATGGGACAGGGATGAACACTGAAGCTTTCTTT. It translates to CASSYGTGMNTEAFF.